A single sample gave rise to the 31 T cell receptor beta chains below, sequenced in a study of control samples from healthy donors and cancer patients. Generated by immunoSEQ multiplex PCR, the TCRdb table keeps only in-frame clones and is missing some. The sample consists of fewer than 200,000 clones, approximately 92% of them appearing once. Material: blood. These receptors originate from a man aged 25-40 years in good health.

This rearrangement joins TRBV7-8 to TRBJ2-3, with D uncertain. V gave up 5 bases and J gave up 6 bases, with 15 bases separating them. The V gene's germline CDR1 is SGHVS and CDR2 FQNEAQ. This CDR3 is built from 14 residues. The CDR3 loop is CASSPNPPSDTQYF. The CDR3 coding sequence is TGTGCCAGCAGCCCAAATCCCCCGTCGGATACGCAGTATTTT.

The rearrangement uses TRBV27 and TRBJ1-1; the D is unclear. This CDR3 has 11 residues. Germline V gene sequence: CDR1 MNHEY, CDR2 SMNVEV (reference sequence). Between the trimmed V and J ends, which lost 6 bases and 4 bases, there was a span of 6 bases. The CDR3 reads CASRARTEAFF. DNA of the CDR3: TGTGCCAGCAGGGCTCGCACTGAAGCTTTCTTT.

V is TRBV5-1 and J is TRBJ2-7, with 7 positions matching TRBD1. Germline assignment: CDR1 SGHRS and CDR2 YFSETQ. The CDR3 has 13 residues. Losses at the gene ends were 3 bases for V and 1 base for J; bases not matched to a gene: 1. The DNA for the CDR3 is TGCGCCAGCAGCTGGGACAGTTCCTACGAGCAGTACTTC. It is translated as CASSWDSSYEQYF.

This clone came up a few times. The V call is TRBV27, the J call TRBJ1-2, with 7 bases fitting TRBD1. The CDR3 is 15 amino acids. Losses at the gene ends were 5 bases for V and 4 bases for J; bases not matched to a gene: 10. Germline V gene lookup returns CDR1 MNHEY and CDR2 SMNVEV (reference sequence). CDR3 protein: CASSPGGANLYGYTF. The CDR3 coding sequence is TGTGCCAGCAGTCCAGGGGGGGCGAATCTCTATGGCTACACCTTC.

This chain joins TRBV5-5 and TRBJ1-4; D ambiguous. Germline CDR1 is SGHKS and CDR2 is YYEKEE (reference sequence). The germline V and J ends were trimmed by 1 base and 0 bases, with 7 bases remaining between them. The CDR3 extends over 15 amino acids. This chain's CDR3 is CASSLLSATNEKLFF. The CDR3 nucleotides are TGTGCCAGCAGCTTGTTAAGTGCAACTAATGAAAAACTGTTTTTT.

This clone has just one count. The CDR3 coding sequence is TGTGCCAGCAGCTTACGATTCGGGACAGGGGATGAAAAACTGTTTTTT. Translated, it gives CASSLRFGTGDEKLFF. The J gene is TRBJ1-4, the V gene TRBV11-2; 10 bases match TRBD1. The germline gives CDR1 SGHAT, CDR2 FQNNGV. The junction had 6 bases not matched to a gene; V was cut back by 2 bases and J by 6 bases. The CDR3 consists of 16 residues.

Comment on this clone: The germline gene is not matched at one end of the junction; a read error may be the cause. This chain links TRBV4-2 with TRBJ2-3; D may be TRBD1 (5 bases). Germline V gives CDR1 LGHNA, CDR2 YNFKEQ. The length of the CDR3 is 14 residues. In nucleotides, the CDR3 is TGTGCCAGCAGTCAAGGGGATAGCACAGATACGCAGTATTTT. Amino acid sequence: CASSQGDSTDTQYF.

V usage is TRBV7-9 and J usage is TRBJ1-1; 7 bases align to TRBD1. The CDR3 runs 13 residues. CDR1 SEHNR and CDR2 FQNEAQ come from the germline V gene (reference sequence). Germline trimming cut 4 bases from V and 1 base from J; bases unmatched to any gene: 0. The CDR3 nucleotides are TGTGCCAGCAGCTGGACAGGGAACACTGAAGCTTTCTTT. Encoded protein: CASSWTGNTEAFF.

The chain carries TRBV6-2 or TRBV6-3 and TRBJ1-1, with D maybe TRBD1 (6 bases). Between the trimmed V and J ends, which lost 5 bases and 0 bases, there was a span of 10 bases. The CDR3 is 14 residues long. CDR1 and CDR2 from the germline V gene are MNHEY and SVGEGT. The CDR3 loop is CASSLDRLNTEAFF. CDR3 in DNA: TGTGCCAGCAGTCTAGACAGGTTGAACACTGAAGCTTTCTTT.

The chain has TRBV7-2 and TRBJ1-5; D unresolved. The CDR3 consists of 13 residues. V lost 1 base, J lost 6 bases, and 7 bases lay in between. Germline V CDR1 and CDR2: SGHTA, FQGNSA. CDR3 sequence reads: CASSLGGSQPQHF. DNA for the CDR3: TGTGCCAGCAGCTTAGGGGGTTCTCAGCCCCAGCATTTT.

The V call is TRBV25-1, the J call TRBJ2-1; D possibly corresponds to TRBD2 (5 bases). This CDR3 spans 13 amino acids. V was trimmed by 2 bases and J by 10 bases, leaving 12 bases between them. From germline, CDR1 is MGHDK and CDR2 SYGVNS. The CDR3 reads CASSEVGSGEQFF. The CDR3 DNA sequence: TGTGCCAGCAGTGAAGTAGGCAGCGGAGAGCAGTTCTTC.

CDR3 protein: CATREFGNQPQHF. The CDR3 coding sequence is TGCGCCACCCGGGAATTCGGCAATCAGCCCCAGCATTTT. This chain connects TRBV10-2 to TRBJ1-5; D not certain. Trimming removed 10 bases from V and 2 bases from J, with 12 bases in between. The CDR3 consists of 13 residues. Germline CDR1 WSHSY, CDR2 SAAADI.

The rearrangement links TRBV7-9 to TRBJ1-1, with D perhaps matching TRBD1 (6 bases). The CDR3 loop spans 13 amino acids. Trimming took 5 bases from V and 10 from J, leaving 17 bases between them. CDR1 is SEHNR, CDR2 FQNEAQ, per germline (reference sequence). The CDR3 sequence: CASSPDNRDSAFF. In nucleotides, the CDR3 is TGTGCCAGCAGCCCGGATAACAGGGATTCAGCTTTCTTT.

The gene calls are TRBV30 and TRBJ1-5; TRBD1 might be the D (5 bases). The V gene lost 0 bases and the J gene lost 1 base, with 10 bases spanning the gap. Germline loops: CDR1 GTSNPN, CDR2 SVGIG (reference sequence). This CDR3 contains 15 residues. CDR3 coding DNA: TGTGCCTGGAGTGTAGGGGATCGGAGCAATCAGCCCCAGCATTTT. Amino acid sequence: CAWSVGDRSNQPQHF.

This clone was counted only a few times. V usage is TRBV6-5 and J usage is TRBJ1-4; unclear D gene. The CDR3 loop spans 13 amino acids. Trimming removed 8 bases from V and 7 bases from J, with 14 bases in between. Germline V CDR1 and CDR2: MNHEY, SVGAGI. The CDR3 nucleotides read TGTGCCAGCGGGGTCCGAGATACTGAAAAACTGTTTTTT. Its protein product is CASGVRDTEKLFF.

The chain uses TRBV19 and TRBJ2-1; D might be TRBD2 (6 bases). Germline V gene sequence: CDR1 LNHDA, CDR2 SQIVND (reference sequence). The CDR3 runs to 15 residues. V was cut by 7 bases and J by 2 bases, with 15 bases left in between. This chain's CDR3 is CASMLAGTAYNEQFF. The CDR3 DNA sequence: TGTGCCAGTATGTTGGCGGGGACCGCCTACAATGAGCAGTTCTTC. Supplemented by reference TRBV19 and TRBJ2-1, the full variable domain reads DGGITQSPKYLFRKEGQNVTLSCEQNLNHDAMYWYRQDPGQGLRLIYYSQIVNDFQKGDIAEGYSVSREKKESFPLTVTSAQKNPTAFYLCASMLAGTAYNEQFFGPGTRLTVL.

The chain has TRBV27 and TRBJ2-6; D is unclear. V was pared by 1 base and J by 0 bases, with 4 bases between. This CDR3 has 15 amino acids. Germline V lookup: CDR1 MNHEY, CDR2 SMNVEV (reference sequence). CDR3 DNA sequence: TGTGCCAGCAGTTTATTTGGCTCTGGGGCCAACGTCCTGACTTTC. As protein: CASSLFGSGANVLTF.

The chain is built from TRBV9 and TRBJ2-7; D tentatively fits TRBD1 or TRBD2 (5 bases each). CDR3 size: 16 residues. Deletions cut 0 bases from V and 0 bases from J, with 13 bases between. Germline assignment: CDR1 SGDLS and CDR2 YYNGEE. The CDR3 nucleotides read TGTGCCAGCAGCGTAGCCCCCGGGACGGACTCCTACGAGCAGTACTTC. This encodes CASSVAPGTDSYEQYF.

This rearrangement joins TRBV5-1 to TRBJ2-1; TRBD1 agrees at 9 bases. V lost 4 bases to trimming and J lost 4 bases; unmatched junction nucleotides: 6. The germline CDR1 and CDR2 sequences are SGHRS and YFSETQ. The CDR3 extends over 15 amino acids. The CDR3 loop reads CASSPRGTGYNEQFF. DNA for the CDR3: TGCGCCAGCAGCCCGAGAGGGACAGGGTACAATGAGCAGTTCTTC.

This clone is a singleton in its sample. This chain links TRBV3-1 (or the pseudogene TRBV3-2) with TRBJ2-3, with TRBD2 matching 8 bases. CDR1 is LGHDT, CDR2 YNNKEL, per germline (reference sequence). This CDR3 spans 17 amino acids. V trimming: 0 bases; J trimming: 4 bases; junction bases outside the gene matches: 9. The CDR3 DNA sequence: TGTGCCAGCAGCCAAGAAATCGCGGGGGGCGGCGCAGATACGCAGTATTTT. Translation gives CASSQEIAGGGADTQYF.

The chain uses TRBV6-5 and TRBJ1-4; D is undetermined. The V and J ends lost 2 bases and 8 bases respectively, with 12 bases between them. Germline V lookup: CDR1 MNHEY, CDR2 SVGAGI. There are 14 residues in the CDR3. The CDR3 sequence: CASSYIEGSEKLFF. In nucleotides, the CDR3 is TGTGCCAGCAGTTACATAGAAGGTAGCGAAAAACTGTTTTTT.

In its sample, this clone was seen a few times. This chain uses TRBV6-5 with TRBJ1-4; D gene ambiguous. Deletions cut 0 bases from V and 11 bases from J, with 13 bases between. The germline CDR1 and CDR2 sequences are MNHEY and SVGAGI. The CDR3 is 14 residues long. The CDR3 region has the DNA TGTGCCAGCAGTTACTCGACGGACCAGAGGAAACTGTTTTTT. Its translation: CASSYSTDQRKLFF.

This clone was detected only once. The chain's CDR3 is CASSLDWGRVDTEAFF. The CDR3 DNA sequence: TGTGCCAGCAGCTTAGATTGGGGGAGGGTGGACACTGAAGCTTTCTTT. The chain joins TRBV7-9 to TRBJ1-1, with TRBD1 as a possible D gene (5 bases). CDR1 is SEHNR and CDR2 is FQNEAQ in the germline V gene (reference sequence). This CDR3 has 16 amino acids. Deletions cut 1 base from V and 3 bases from J, with 15 bases between. Based on the CDR3 plus reference TRBV7-9 and TRBJ1-1, the full variable domain is DTGVSQNPRHKITKRGQNVTFRCDPISEHNRLYWYRQTLGQGPEFLTYFQNEAQLEKSRLLSDRFSAERPKGSFSTLEIQRTEQGDSAMYLCASSLDWGRVDTEAFFGQGTRLTVV.

This clone appeared once. The chain links TRBV15 to TRBJ2-7; 9 bases agree with TRBD1. CDR1 and CDR2 (germline): LNHNV, YYDKDF (reference sequence). This CDR3 spans 14 amino acids. V was clipped by 5 bases and J by 3 bases; unmatched bases: 5. Here the CDR3 reads CATSGQTGGYEQYF. CDR3 coding DNA: TGTGCCACCAGCGGTCAGACAGGGGGCTACGAGCAGTACTTC.

V and J are TRBV6-2 or TRBV6-3 and TRBJ1-2; D remains unclear. Germline V gene lookup returns CDR1 MNHEY and CDR2 SVGEGT. The V gene lost 3 bases and the J gene lost 8 bases, with 13 bases spanning the gap. The CDR3 runs 13 residues. CDR3 residues: CASSYWEAEGYTF. Here the CDR3 DNA reads TGTGCCAGCAGTTATTGGGAGGCGGAGGGCTACACCTTC.

This clone was recorded only once. The CDR3 reads CASSVTQDSLGYTF. The CDR3 coding sequence is TGTGCCAGCTCTGTGACCCAGGACAGCCTCGGCTACACCTTC. The chain joins TRBV18 to TRBJ1-2, with TRBD1 as a possible D gene (6 bases). V shed 6 bases and J shed 8 bases, with 19 bases lying between them. Germline assignment: CDR1 KGHSH and CDR2 LQKENI. The CDR3 sequence is 14 residues long.

The J gene is TRBJ2-3, the V gene TRBV5-1; D gene uncertain. CDR1 SGHRS and CDR2 YFSETQ come from the germline V gene. This CDR3 is built from 12 residues. The V and J ends lost 4 bases and 0 bases respectively, with 3 bases between them. The CDR3 coding sequence is TGCGCCAGCAGCCCAAGCACAGATACGCAGTATTTT. Translating it yields CASSPSTDTQYF.

The genes are TRBV12-5 and TRBJ2-7; TRBD2 might be the D (6 bases). Germline V gene data show CDR1 as LGHNT and CDR2 as FRNRAP. The CDR3 length is 13 residues. V lost 6 bases and J 9 bases, leaving 18 bases between the germline ends. The CDR3 bases are TGTGCTAGTGGATGGAGGGGCAGCTCAGGGCAGTACTTC. Residues: CASGWRGSSGQYF.

This rearrangement joins TRBV4-2 to TRBJ2-3, with TRBD2 matching over 9 bases. There are 16 residues in the CDR3. Trimming removed 0 bases from V and 6 bases from J; junction bases left unmatched: 7. Germline V gene data show CDR1 as LGHNA and CDR2 as YNFKEQ. This CDR3 is CASSQESAGGPDTQYF. The CDR3 coding sequence is TGTGCCAGCAGCCAAGAGAGCGCGGGGGGGCCGGATACGCAGTATTTT.

The chain combines TRBV7-2 with TRBJ1-2, with 10 bases lining up with TRBD1. Trimming took 1 base from V and 3 from J; bases not matched to a gene: 2. Germline V CDR1 and CDR2: SGHTA, FQGNSA. The CDR3 extends over 15 amino acids. The CDR3 sequence: CASSLGQGAYYGYTF. The CDR3 region has the DNA TGTGCCAGCAGCTTAGGACAGGGGGCCTACTATGGCTACACCTTC.

This clone was counted a few times. The chain combines TRBV25-1 with TRBJ2-2, with D perhaps assigned TRBD1 or TRBD2 (5 bases each). Germline V gene lookup returns CDR1 MGHDK and CDR2 SYGVNS. The CDR3 totals 15 residues. V was trimmed by 5 bases and J by 1 base, leaving 11 bases between them. This CDR3 reads CASSRGRMNTGELFF. DNA of the CDR3: TGTGCCAGCAGTAGGGGACGGATGAACACCGGGGAGCTGTTTTTT. The variable domain in full, completed from reference TRBV25-1 and TRBJ2-2, reads EADIYQTPRYLVIGTGKKITLECSQTMGHDKMYWYQQDPGMELHLIHYSYGVNSTEKGDLSSESTVSRIRTEHFPLTLESARPSHTSQYLCASSRGRMNTGELFFGEGSRLTVL.